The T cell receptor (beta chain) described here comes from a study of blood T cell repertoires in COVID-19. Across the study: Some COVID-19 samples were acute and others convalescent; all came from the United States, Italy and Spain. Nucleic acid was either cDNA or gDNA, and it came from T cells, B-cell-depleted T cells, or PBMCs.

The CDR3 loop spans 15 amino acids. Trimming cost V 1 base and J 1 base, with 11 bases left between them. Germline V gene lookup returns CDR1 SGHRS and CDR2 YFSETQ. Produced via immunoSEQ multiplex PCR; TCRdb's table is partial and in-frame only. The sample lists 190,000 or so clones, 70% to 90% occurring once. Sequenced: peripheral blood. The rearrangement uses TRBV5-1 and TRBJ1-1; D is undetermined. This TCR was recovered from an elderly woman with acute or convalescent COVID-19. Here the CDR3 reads CASSLTGEGNTEAFF. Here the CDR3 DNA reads TGCGCCAGCAGCTTGACCGGAGAGGGGAACACTGAAGCTTTCTTT.